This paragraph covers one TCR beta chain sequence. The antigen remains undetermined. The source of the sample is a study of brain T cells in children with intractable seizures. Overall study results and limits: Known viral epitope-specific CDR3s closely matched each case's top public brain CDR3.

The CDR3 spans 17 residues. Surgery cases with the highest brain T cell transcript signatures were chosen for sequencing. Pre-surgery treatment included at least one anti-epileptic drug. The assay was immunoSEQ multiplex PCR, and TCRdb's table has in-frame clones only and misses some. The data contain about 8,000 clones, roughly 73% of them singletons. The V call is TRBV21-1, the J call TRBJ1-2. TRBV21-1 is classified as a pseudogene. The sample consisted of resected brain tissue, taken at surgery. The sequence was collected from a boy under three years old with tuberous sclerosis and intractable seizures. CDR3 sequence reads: CASSKARFLGRVCGYTF. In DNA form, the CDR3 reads TGTGCCAGCAGCAAAGCTCGTTTCTTGGGGAGAGTCTGTGGCTACACCTTC.